The next 25 T cell receptor beta chains were all read from a single sample in a study of control samples from healthy donors and cancer patients. TCRdb keeps only in-frame clones here, not all; method: immunoSEQ multiplex PCR. This sample's table has about 200,000 clones. The source material was blood. All receptors derive from a young woman in good health.

J is TRBJ2-5 and V is TRBV5-1, with a possible D match to TRBD1 (5 bases). The CDR3 extends over 13 amino acids. Trimming stripped 6 bases from V and 3 bases from J, with 12 bases between. Germline V gives CDR1 SGHRS, CDR2 YFSETQ. CDR3 bases: TGCGCCAGCAAACTACAGGTTAAAGAGACCCAGTACTTC. Translation gives CASKLQVKETQYF.

The chain uses TRBV15 and TRBJ2-7, with a weak D call TRBD1 (5 bases). The CDR3 runs to 15 residues. V shed 0 bases and J shed 3 bases, with 12 bases lying between them. CDR1 LNHNV and CDR2 YYDKDF come from the germline V gene (reference sequence). The CDR3 loop reads CATSREPGSRYEQYF. The CDR3 DNA sequence: TGTGCCACCAGCAGAGAGCCAGGGTCTCGCTACGAGCAGTACTTC.

J is TRBJ1-5 and V is TRBV27, with D tentatively TRBD1 (6 bases). The CDR3 covers 13 residues. Germline V gene lookup returns CDR1 MNHEY and CDR2 SMNVEV (reference sequence). V dropped 3 bases and J dropped 6 bases, with 9 bases sitting between them. The CDR3 reads CASSFRGSQPQHF. The CDR3 coding sequence is TGTGCCAGCAGTTTTAGGGGGAGTCAGCCCCAGCATTTT.

This sequence joins TRBV6-5 and TRBJ1-1; possible D gene TRBD1, 5 bases. CDR3 length: 13 residues. Trimming shortened V by 8 bases and J by 4 bases, and 14 bases separated the two germline ends. Looked up from germline, CDR1 is MNHEY and CDR2 is SVGAGI. CDR3 nucleotide sequence: TGTGCCAGCGGACCTGGGGGGAGCACTGAAGCTTTCTTT. This codes for CASGPGGSTEAFF.

The chain has TRBV24-1 and TRBJ2-1; 9 nucleotides match TRBD1. The CDR3 spans 14 residues. Germline V gives CDR1 KGHDR, CDR2 SFDVKD. V shed 7 bases, J shed 6 bases, and the junction held 6 bases outside the gene matches. The CDR3 protein is CATSAGTGRNEQFF. The CDR3 DNA is TGTGCCACCAGCGCCGGGACAGGGCGCAATGAGCAGTTCTTC.

This CDR3 reads CASSLGGSEKLFF. CDR3 DNA: TGTGCCAGCAGTTTGGGGGGGTCGGAAAAACTGTTTTTT. The chain is built from TRBV6-5 and TRBJ1-4, with a possible D match to TRBD1 (5 bases). The CDR3 covers 13 residues. Germline V lookup: CDR1 MNHEY, CDR2 SVGAGI. V lost 4 bases and J lost 8, with 11 bases in between.

Points on this clone: At one end, the junction sequence differs from germline, possibly due to a read error. The V call is TRBV3-1 (or the pseudogene TRBV3-2), the J call TRBJ1-3; no firm D call. The CDR3 covers 15 residues. The germline V gene encodes CDR1 LGHDT and CDR2 YNNKEL (reference sequence). The CDR3 DNA reads as TGTGCCAGCAGTCAAGATAGTAACAGCCGAAACACCATATATTTT. Translation gives CASSQDSNSRNTIYF.

V usage is TRBV27 and J usage is TRBJ2-2; D might be TRBD1 (6 bases). This CDR3 region has 15 residues. CDR1 and CDR2 from the germline V gene are MNHEY and SMNVEV (reference sequence). The germline V and J ends were trimmed by 3 bases and 0 bases, with 8 bases remaining between them. The CDR3: CASSFRTANTGELFF. The CDR3, as DNA: TGTGCCAGCAGTTTTCGGACAGCGAACACCGGGGAGCTGTTTTTT.

The rearrangement joins TRBV4-1 to TRBJ2-7, with 7 bases lining up with TRBD1. The ends lost 5 bases at V and 5 bases at J; junction bases unmatched: 9. This CDR3 contains 14 residues. CDR1 is MGHRA, CDR2 YSYEKL, per germline. CDR3 amino acids: CASSAWGQTNEQYF. In DNA, the CDR3 is TGCGCCAGCAGCGCCTGGGGACAGACCAACGAGCAGTACTTC.

V gene TRBV7-9 combines with J gene TRBJ1-6; D gene unclear. CDR3 length: 14 residues. The germline CDR1 and CDR2 sequences are SEHNR and FQNEAQ (reference sequence). Trimming cost V 3 bases and J 4 bases, with 7 bases left between them. CDR3 nucleotide sequence: TGTGCCAGCAGCTTGAGGGATTATAATTCACCCCTCCACTTT. This translates into CASSLRDYNSPLHF.

The rearrangement uses TRBV5-4 and TRBJ1-5, with D hard to call. Germline V lookup: CDR1 SGHNT, CDR2 YYREEE (reference sequence). The CDR3 contains 13 residues. V dropped 4 bases and J dropped 0 bases, with 5 bases sitting between them. CDR3: CASSVDSNQPQHF. The CDR3 DNA is TGTGCCAGCAGCGTCGATAGCAATCAGCCCCAGCATTTT.

The CDR3 DNA reads TGTGCCAGCAGCTCGTTGACAGGGACCTATGGCTACACCTTC. This sequence encodes CASSSLTGTYGYTF. The rearrangement joins TRBV7-2 to TRBJ1-2; 7 bases agree with TRBD1. V gave up 4 bases and J gave up 4 bases; unmatched junction bases: 6. The CDR3 is 14 amino acids. Germline loops: CDR1 SGHTA, CDR2 FQGNSA.

The gene calls are TRBV7-2 and TRBJ1-1; no definite D call. Germline lookup yields CDR1 SGHTA and CDR2 FQGNSA. The CDR3 covers 13 residues. The germline V and J ends were trimmed by 4 bases and 7 bases, with 13 bases remaining between them. CDR3 sequence reads: CASSSQIYLEAFF. The CDR3 DNA follows: TGTGCCAGCAGCTCTCAAATTTACCTTGAAGCTTTCTTT. Complete variable domain (other parts from reference TRBV7-2 and TRBJ1-1): GAGVSQSPSNKVTEKGKDVELRCDPISGHTALYWYRQSLGQGLEFLIYFQGNSAPDKSGLPSDRFSAERTGGSVSTLTIQRTQQEDSAVYLCASSSQIYLEAFFGQGTRLTVV.

V gene TRBV6-6 combines with J gene TRBJ1-1, with TRBD1 matching over 11 bases. The CDR3 runs to 14 residues. Germline V CDR1 and CDR2: MNHNY, SVGAGI (reference sequence). V was clipped by 6 bases and J by 10 bases; unmatched bases: 10. CDR3 sequence: CASRAGQGVGGAFF. The CDR3 DNA is TGTGCCAGCAGAGCGGGACAGGGGGTCGGAGGAGCTTTCTTT.

The chain uses TRBV2 and TRBJ1-5; D gene unclear. V shed 0 bases and J shed 5 bases, with 8 bases lying between them. This CDR3 contains 14 residues. The germline gives CDR1 SNHLY, CDR2 FYNNEI. Here the CDR3 DNA reads TGTGCCAGCAGTGAAGCAACCGGTCATCAGCCCCAGCATTTT. Its translation: CASSEATGHQPQHF.

The chain combines TRBV5-1 with TRBJ2-3; 13 bases match TRBD2. Germline V gene lookup returns CDR1 SGHRS and CDR2 YFSETQ. The CDR3 runs 18 residues. V dropped 0 bases and J dropped 0; count of bases not matched to a gene: 4. This CDR3 reads CASSLGTSGGPSTDTQYF. The CDR3 DNA follows: TGCGCCAGCAGCTTGGGGACTAGCGGGGGCCCTAGCACAGATACGCAGTATTTT.

V usage is TRBV28 and J usage is TRBJ1-2, with TRBD1 identical over 9 bases. Unmatched junction bases numbered 4, after V lost 4 bases and J lost 4 bases. This CDR3 contains 14 residues. Germline-derived CDR1 and CDR2 are MDHEN and SYDVKM. The CDR3 protein is CASSSPQGAYGYTF. As DNA, the CDR3 is TGTGCCAGCAGTTCCCCACAGGGGGCCTATGGCTACACCTTC.

The genes are TRBV5-4 and TRBJ2-1; D possibly corresponds to TRBD1 (6 bases). Germline loops: CDR1 SGHNT, CDR2 YYREEE (reference sequence). This CDR3 is built from 18 residues. Between the trimmed V and J ends, which lost 0 bases and 7 bases, there was a span of 23 bases. The CDR3 loop reads CASSLVGLMSGQNNEQFF. CDR3 bases: TGTGCCAGCAGCTTGGTCGGTTTAATGTCAGGACAGAATAATGAGCAGTTCTTC.

This chain uses TRBV7-8 with TRBJ1-1, with D hard to call. CDR1 is SGHVS, CDR2 FQNEAQ, per germline. The CDR3 sequence is 14 residues long. Between the trimmed V and J ends, which lost 6 bases and 3 bases, there was a span of 14 bases. This CDR3 is CASSPEPSYTEAFF. The CDR3, as DNA: TGTGCCAGCAGTCCGGAGCCCTCTTACACTGAAGCTTTCTTT. Full variable domain (remainder filled in from reference TRBV7-8 and TRBJ1-1): GAGVSQSPRYKVAKRGQDVALRCDPISGHVSLFWYQQALGQGPEFLTYFQNEAQLDKSGLPSDRFFAERPEGSVSTLKIQRTQQEDSAVYLCASSPEPSYTEAFFGQGTRLTVV.

The gene calls are TRBV21-1 and TRBJ1-2; TRBD1, as called in the table, went unchecked against the DNA. TRBV21-1 is recorded as a pseudogene. The CDR3 runs to 16 residues. The CDR3 DNA reads as TGTGCCAGCAGCGACCCGGGACAGAGCGCTAACTATGGCTACACCTTC. This encodes CASSDPGQSANYGYTF.

J is TRBJ2-1 and V is TRBV20-1; D not resolved. The CDR3 has 12 amino acids. CDR1 and CDR2 (germline): DFQATT, SNEGSKA (reference sequence). V lost 3 bases and J 8 bases, leaving 11 bases between the germline ends. The CDR3 sequence is CSASRYGDEQFF. The CDR3 DNA is TGCAGTGCTAGTCGTTATGGAGATGAGCAGTTCTTC.

V usage is TRBV7-2 and J usage is TRBJ1-2; no definite D call. V lost 9 bases to trimming and J lost 7 bases, with 30 bases between them. Germline loops: CDR1 SGHTA, CDR2 FQGNSA. CDR3 length: 17 amino acids. CDR3 region: CASPPWPRRGFLRGYTF. In DNA form, the CDR3 reads TGTGCCAGTCCACCCTGGCCACGGCGAGGATTTTTACGTGGCTACACCTTC.

The CDR3 spells CASSLGARAGYTF. The CDR3 bases are TGTGCCAGCAGTTTGGGGGCCCGCGCGGGCTACACCTTC. J is TRBJ1-2 and V is TRBV28; D perhaps matches TRBD1 (6 bases). The CDR3 has 13 amino acids. The V gene's germline CDR1 is MDHEN and CDR2 SYDVKM. V dropped 3 bases and J dropped 8 bases, with 13 bases sitting between them.

The chain is built from TRBV29-1 and TRBJ1-1; D perhaps matches TRBD1 (5 bases). V was pared by 2 bases and J by 4 bases, with 17 bases between. Germline V gives CDR1 SQVTM, CDR2 ANQGSEA. CDR3 size: 15 residues. The CDR3 reads CSVETWHRGPTEAFF. DNA of the CDR3: TGCAGCGTTGAAACGTGGCACCGGGGACCCACTGAAGCTTTCTTT.

V gene TRBV6-2 or TRBV6-3 combines with J gene TRBJ1-5, with D possibly TRBD1 on 6 matching bases. This CDR3 contains 14 residues. The germline V and J ends were trimmed by 6 bases and 8 bases, with 17 bases remaining between them. Germline V gene lookup returns CDR1 MNHEY and CDR2 SVGEGT. DNA for the CDR3: TGTGCCAGCAGCCCCCTCGATAACAGGGAGCCCCAGCATTTT. Protein product: CASSPLDNREPQHF.